A selection of T cell receptor beta chains follows, all from one sample in a study of blood T cell repertoires in COVID-19. Method: immunoSEQ multiplex PCR; TCRdb's copy keeps in-frame clones and lacks some. The profile shows some 220,000 clones, around 84% of them singletons. Sequences were obtained from peripheral blood. These TCRs come from a human donor in a cohort sampled during active COVID-19. Each CDR3 is given with its conserved first and last residue. A D gene is named only where the DNA matches it firmly. Size is stated for part of the rows, as once, few or many counts, or as a class when the clone is expanded.

TRBV18,TRBD2,TRBJ2-3,-,TGTGCCAGCTCACCACCGGTGGCTAGCGGGAGGGCCGTCTCAGATACGCAGTATTTT,CASSPPVASGRAVSDTQYF
TRBV5-4,TRBD1,TRBJ1-1,-,TGTGCCAGCAGCTTGGACAGGGGGACTGAAGCTTTCTTT,CASSLDRGTEAFF
TRBV30,TRBD1,TRBJ1-6,few,TGTGCCCGCGGACAGGGCTTAAGCTCCTATAATTCACCCCTCCACTTT,CARGQGLSSYNSPLHF
TRBV18,-,TRBJ1-3,once,TGTGCCAGCTCCCTCCTGGGGCGATATAGCTCTGGAAACACCATATATTTT,CASSLLGRYSSGNTIYF
TRBV2,-,TRBJ1-6,-,TGTGCCAGCAGTGCAGGTGGGAGGGCGGGTTCACCCCTCCACTTT,CASSAGGRAGSPLHF
TRBV28,-,TRBJ1-1,once,TGTGCCAGCAGGACTTCCGGGGGAGCCACTGAAGCTTTCTTT,CASRTSGGATEAFF
TRBV2,TRBD2,TRBJ2-1,few,TGTGCCAGCAGAGGACTAGCGGCAGCTTCGCAGTTCTTC,CASRGLAAASQFF
TRBV5-4,TRBD1,TRBJ1-1,many,TGTGCCAGCAACCCGCCCCCGGGACAGGGGGGAGAAGCTTTCTTT,CASNPPPGQGGEAFF
TRBV5-4,-,TRBJ1-2,-,TGTGCCAGCAGCTTGAGCAATCCTAACTATGGCTACACCTTC,CASSLSNPNYGYTF
TRBV28,-,TRBJ1-1,-,TGTGCCAGCATCCAGGGTTCGAACACTGAAGCTTTCTTT,CASIQGSNTEAFF
TRBV15,-,TRBJ1-1,few,TGTGCCACCAGCAGGGGCGCGATGAACACTGAAGCTTTCTTT,CATSRGAMNTEAFF
TRBV6-5,-,TRBJ1-1,-,TGTGCCAGCAGTTACTCGACGGGGGTGGCTGAAGCTTTCTTT,CASSYSTGVAEAFF
TRBV7-9,-,TRBJ2-1,-,TGTGCCAGCAGCCTGCTAACGATTAACCTCTACAATGAGCAGTTCTTC,CASSLLTINLYNEQFF
TRBV9,-,TRBJ1-1,-,TGTGCCAGCAGCGTAGAGCCAGGACTCGAAGCTTTCTTT,CASSVEPGLEAFF
TRBV28,TRBD1,TRBJ1-5,-,TGTGCCAGCAGTCGGGGACAGCCGGGCCAGCCCCAGCATTTT,CASSRGQPGQPQHF
TRBV11-2,-,TRBJ2-2,-,TGTGCCAGCAGCTTAGATGGAGGCACCGGGGAGCTGTTTTTT,CASSLDGGTGELFF
TRBV2,-,TRBJ1-4,few,TGTGCCAGCAGTGTTTTAAGCGCCAATGAAAAACTGTTTTTT,CASSVLSANEKLFF
TRBV6-5,-,TRBJ2-2,-,TGTGCCAGCAGTTGGAGCGCAGCCACCGGGGAGCTGTTTTTT,CASSWSAATGELFF
TRBV27,TRBD1,TRBJ1-2,once,TGTGCCAGCAGGGGATCGACAGGGCTCGCGGGCTACACCTTC,CASRGSTGLAGYTF
TRBV5-6,-,TRBJ2-2,once,TGTGCCAGCAGCCCGATTCTAGCGCACACCGGGGAGCTGTTTTTT,CASSPILAHTGELFF
TRBV2,-,TRBJ1-5,few,TGTGCCAGCACTCCTGGGGGGATTCAGCCCCAGCATTTT,CASTPGGIQPQHF
TRBV6-5,TRBD2,TRBJ2-3,few,TGTGCCACCGCGCTCGGGGGGTGGTGTACGCAGTATTTT,CATALGGWCTQYF
TRBV2,-,TRBJ1-2,few,TGTGCCAGCAGTGACGGCAGGGGCAACTATGGCTACACCTTC,CASSDGRGNYGYTF
TRBV15,-,TRBJ2-3,-,TGTGCCACCAGCAGAGATCACGGGCCGGAGGGTACGCAGTATTTT,CATSRDHGPEGTQYF
TRBV7-9,-,TRBJ2-5,once,TGTGCCAGCAGCTTAGATGGGAGAGAGACCCAGTACTTC,CASSLDGRETQYF
TRBV28,TRBD2,TRBJ2-7,-,TGTGCCAGCAGTAGGGCGGGAGCATACTCCTACGAGCAGTACTTC,CASSRAGAYSYEQYF
TRBV13,-,TRBJ1-6,few,TGTGCCACCCGGGAGTCCTATAATTCACCCCTCCACTTT,CATRESYNSPLHF
TRBV5-1,-,TRBJ1-2,-,TGCGCCAGCAGCTTGCTGCCGGGGGGCGGCTACACCTTC,CASSLLPGGGYTF
TRBV7-2,-,TRBJ1-1,-,TGTGCCAGCAGCCCTCGGGCCTTTCAGGGGAACACTGAAGCTTTCTTT,CASSPRAFQGNTEAFF
TRBV4-1,-,TRBJ2-3,-,TGCGCCAGCAGCCAAGATCGAGTAGCAGGAGCCGGGGAAAGGGATACGCAGTATTTT,CASSQDRVAGAGERDTQYF
TRBV2,TRBD1,TRBJ1-2,-,TGTGCCAGCAGTGACAGGGGGAGGAACTATGGCTACACCTTC,CASSDRGRNYGYTF
TRBV27,TRBD1,TRBJ2-7,-,TGTGCCAGCAGAGATTTAAGGGACAGGGGGTCCTACGAGCAGTACTTC,CASRDLRDRGSYEQYF
TRBV24-1,TRBD2,TRBJ2-1,-,TGTGCCACCAGTGACGGGGGGGACACCTCCTCCTACAATGAGCAGTTCTTC,CATSDGGDTSSYNEQFF
TRBV27,TRBD2,TRBJ2-1,-,TGTGCCAGCAGTTCGAGACTAGCGGGAGAGGTATTGGAGTTCTTC,CASSSRLAGEVLEFF
TRBV4-1,-,TRBJ1-5,-,TGCGCCAGCAGCCTAAAGGACAGCTTTCAGCCCCAGCATTTT,CASSLKDSFQPQHF
TRBV7-9,TRBD2,TRBJ2-1,-,TGTGCCAGCAGCTCCCGACTAGCGTATGAGCAGTTCTTC,CASSSRLAYEQFF
TRBV6-6,-,TRBJ1-1,-,TGTGCCAGCAGTTCCAATAGAGGCACTGAAGCTTTCTTT,CASSSNRGTEAFF
TRBV11-2,-,TRBJ2-7,-,TGTGCCAGCAGCCTCGAGAGGCTTATCTCCTACGAGCAGTACTTC,CASSLERLISYEQYF
TRBV4-1,-,TRBJ2-3,-,TGCGCCAGCAGCCATGGCAGACACAGCACAGATACGCAGTATTTT,CASSHGRHSTDTQYF
TRBV27,-,TRBJ1-1,-,TGTGCCAGCAGTTTATTTCGGAACACTGAAGCTTTCTTT,CASSLFRNTEAFF
TRBV9,TRBD1,TRBJ1-1,-,TGTGCCAGCAGCGTAGACCCTCCCGACAGGGGCAAACCTGAAGCTTTCTTT,CASSVDPPDRGKPEAFF
TRBV5-1,TRBD2,TRBJ2-1,once,TGCGCCAGCAGCTTGGAAGGAGCGGGAGAATGGAATGAGCAGTTCTTC,CASSLEGAGEWNEQFF
TRBV2,TRBD2,TRBJ2-3,-,TGTGCCAGCAGGCCCCCCGGGCGGGAGGGTATAGATACGCAGTATTTT,CASRPPGREGIDTQYF
TRBV3-1/TRBV3-2,TRBD1,TRBJ1-4,-,TGTGCCAGCAGCCAAGGGACAGGGGCGAGGGAAAAACTGTTTTTT,CASSQGTGAREKLFF
TRBV2,TRBD2,TRBJ2-5,-,TGTGCCAGCAGGGGACTAGCGGGAGTGGAGACCCAGTACTTC,CASRGLAGVETQYF
TRBV19,-,TRBJ1-2,-,TGTGCCAGTAGCAGTTACCCCTTGACAGGCGCGAGTGGCTACACCTTC,CASSSYPLTGASGYTF
TRBV5-8,TRBD1,TRBJ2-7,-,TGTGCCAGCAGCTCACCCACAGGGGTCTACGAGCAGTACTTC,CASSSPTGVYEQYF
TRBV7-8,-,TRBJ1-6,-,TGTGCCAGCAGTCCGATGGGGAGCTCCTATAATTCACCCCTCCACTTT,CASSPMGSSYNSPLHF
TRBV7-8,-,TRBJ1-1,-,TGTGCCAGCAGCTCAGGACTGTTGGACACTGAAGCTTTCTTT,CASSSGLLDTEAFF
TRBV19,TRBD1,TRBJ1-1,-,TGTGCCAGTAGTACGACAGGGGTTGGAGCTTTCTTT,CASSTTGVGAFF
TRBV3-1/TRBV3-2,-,TRBJ2-5,-,TGTGCCAGCAGCCAAGTAAGGAAGCAGGTGAAGGGAAGCGGAGAGACCCAGTACTTC,CASSQVRKQVKGSGETQYF
TRBV24-1,-,TRBJ2-5,-,TGTGCCACCAGTGTAGCGGTTGGAGAGACCCAGTACTTC,CATSVAVGETQYF
TRBV19,-,TRBJ2-7,-,TGTGCCAGTAGTATCGGTAGAGATCAGGGCGAGCAGTACTTC,CASSIGRDQGEQYF
TRBV18,-,TRBJ2-6,once,TGTGCCAGCTCATCTAAGTGGAGTCCGACTGGGGCCAACGTCCTGACTTTC,CASSSKWSPTGANVLTF
TRBV7-3,-,TRBJ2-2,once,TGTGCCAGCAGCCTATCCCGGGACACCTCCACCGGGGAGCTGTTTTTT,CASSLSRDTSTGELFF
TRBV19,TRBD2,TRBJ2-3,-,TGTGCCAGTAGTCCAGCGGGAGGGCTCACAGATACGCAGTATTTT,CASSPAGGLTDTQYF